The clone carrying this T cell receptor beta chain appeared many times. What it recognizes is unknown. In making TCR beta libraries, quantitative 5'-RACE with molecular barcodes was used. TCRdb recomputed calls from the 5' RACE reads with MiXCR, one row per CDR3 protein. The profile covers around 770,000 distinct CDR3 sequences, with approximately 12% appearing a single time and approximately 0.5% taken by the ten largest. The CDR3 totals 14 residues. Germline V gene lookup returns CDR1 SGHKS and CDR2 YYEKEE (reference sequence). V lost 1 base, J lost 3 bases, and 10 bases lay in between. The data stem from a study of CD8 T cells in ankylosing spondylitis. The study, taken as a whole, reports: Made up of roughly 8 highly homologous variants, a TCR beta motif appeared characteristic of ankylosing spondylitis blood.

The J gene is TRBJ1-1, the V gene TRBV5-5, with D unresolved. Material for sequencing was blood, either unsorted or a sorted T cell fraction (not recorded which). This clonotype originated in a male donor with ankylosing spondylitis. The DNA of the CDR3 is TGTGCCAGCAGCTTGTATCCGAGGGACACTGAAGCTTTCTTT. Residues: CASSLYPRDTEAFF.